Sequencing of this T cell receptor (beta chain) was carried out in a study of graft-versus-host responses after intestinal transplantation. Background on the study: Recipients obtained multivisceral, liver-intestinal, or isolated intestinal transplants. Study results and caveats: HvG clone declines early post-transplant were associated with peak circulating GvH levels. Some GvH clones appeared in ileal mucosa or blood before recipient bone marrow.

The table came from immunoSEQ multiplex PCR; TCRdb's copy has only in-frame clones and leaves some out. The profile covers roughly 50,000 clones, with about 90% appearing a single time and roughly 6% taken by the ten largest. On this clone: What it binds is unknown.

The sequence derives from a human patient who received an intestinal transplant, so some T cells may come from the graft donor. This material consisted of PBMCs, taken around 95 weeks after intestinal transplant.

The CDR3 loop reads CATSREAGRGYYGYTF. The CDR3 DNA follows: TGTGCCACCAGCAGAGAGGCAGGCCGAGGGTACTATGGCTACACCTTC. The chain joins TRBV15 to TRBJ1-2, with D unclear. V was pared by 0 bases and J by 3 bases, with 14 bases between. Germline V gene lookup returns CDR1 LNHNV and CDR2 YYDKDF (reference sequence). The CDR3 runs 16 residues.